This note documents a single T cell receptor (beta chain) sequence. The germline gene is not matched at one end of the junction; a read error may be the cause. Germline-derived CDR1 and CDR2 are MGHRA and YSYEKL. The CDR3 is 15 amino acids. These data are taken from a study of cytomegalovirus exposure and HLA in healthy donors. Among the 110 or so subjects of the validation cohort, separate from the approximately 700-subject first cohort, were the donors. Assay used: immunoSEQ multiplex PCR; TCRdb lists only in-frame clones, some missing. The sample lists some 350,000 clones, about 90% occurring once.

The sequence came from a woman in her thirties in good health and CMV-seropositive. The genes are TRBV4-1 and TRBJ2-7, with 10 bases identical to TRBD2. The specimen was PBMCs. The chain's CDR3 is CASSQTGTSALPLSF. CDR3 sequence (DNA): TGCGCCAGCAGCCAAACCGGGACTAGCGCCTTGCCCCTGAGCTTC.